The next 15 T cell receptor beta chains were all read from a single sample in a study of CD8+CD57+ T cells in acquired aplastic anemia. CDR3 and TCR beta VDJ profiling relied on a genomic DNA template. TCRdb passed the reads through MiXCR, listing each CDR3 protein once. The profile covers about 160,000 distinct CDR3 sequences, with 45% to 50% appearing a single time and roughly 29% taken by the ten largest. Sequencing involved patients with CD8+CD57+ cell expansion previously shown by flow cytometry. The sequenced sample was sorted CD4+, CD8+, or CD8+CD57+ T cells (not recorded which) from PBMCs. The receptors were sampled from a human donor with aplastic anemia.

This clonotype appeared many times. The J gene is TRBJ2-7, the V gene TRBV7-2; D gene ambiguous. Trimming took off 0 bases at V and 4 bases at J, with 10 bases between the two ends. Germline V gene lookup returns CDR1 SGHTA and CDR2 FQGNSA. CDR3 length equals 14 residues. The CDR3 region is CASSLAPASYEQYF. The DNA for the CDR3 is TGTGCCAGCAGCTTAGCGCCGGCATCTTACGAGCAGTACTTC.

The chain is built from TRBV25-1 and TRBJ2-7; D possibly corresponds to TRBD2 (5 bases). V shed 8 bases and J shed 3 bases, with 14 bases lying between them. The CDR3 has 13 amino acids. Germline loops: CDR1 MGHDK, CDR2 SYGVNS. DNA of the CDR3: TGTGCCAGCCTAACGGACTTGAACTACGAGCAGTACTTC. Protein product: CASLTDLNYEQYF.

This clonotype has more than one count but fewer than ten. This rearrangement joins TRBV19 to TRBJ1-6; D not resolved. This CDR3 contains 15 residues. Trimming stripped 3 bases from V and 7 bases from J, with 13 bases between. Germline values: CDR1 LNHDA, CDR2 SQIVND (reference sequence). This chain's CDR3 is CASSMEDLANSPLHF. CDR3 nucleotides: TGTGCCAGTAGTATGGAGGACCTCGCGAATTCACCCCTCCACTTT.

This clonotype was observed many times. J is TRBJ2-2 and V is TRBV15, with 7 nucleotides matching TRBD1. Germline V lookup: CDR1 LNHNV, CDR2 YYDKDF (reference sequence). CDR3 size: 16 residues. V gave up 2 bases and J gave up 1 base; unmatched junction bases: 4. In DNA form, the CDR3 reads TGTGCCACCAGCAGACAGGGGGTAGGGAACACCGGGGAGCTGTTTTTT. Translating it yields CATSRQGVGNTGELFF.

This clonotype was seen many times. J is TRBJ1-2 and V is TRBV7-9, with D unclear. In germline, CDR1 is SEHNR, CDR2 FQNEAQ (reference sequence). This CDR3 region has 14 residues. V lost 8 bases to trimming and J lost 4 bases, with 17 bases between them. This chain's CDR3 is CASASTRSFYGYTF. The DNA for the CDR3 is TGTGCCAGCGCCTCCACCCGCTCCTTCTATGGCTACACCTTC.

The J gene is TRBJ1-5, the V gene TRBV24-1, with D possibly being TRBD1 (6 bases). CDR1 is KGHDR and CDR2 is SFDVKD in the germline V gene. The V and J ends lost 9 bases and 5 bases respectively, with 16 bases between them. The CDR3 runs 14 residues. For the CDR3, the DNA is TGTGCCACCCTCGGGGGGTCAGGGGATCAGCCCCAGCATTTT. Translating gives CATLGGSGDQPQHF.

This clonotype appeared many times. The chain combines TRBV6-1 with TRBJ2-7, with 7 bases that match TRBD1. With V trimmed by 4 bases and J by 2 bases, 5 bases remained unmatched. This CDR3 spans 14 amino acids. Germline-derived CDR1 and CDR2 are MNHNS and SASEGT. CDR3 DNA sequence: TGTGCCAGCAGTGCCAGGGACAGCACCTACGAGCAGTACTTC. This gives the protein CASSARDSTYEQYF.

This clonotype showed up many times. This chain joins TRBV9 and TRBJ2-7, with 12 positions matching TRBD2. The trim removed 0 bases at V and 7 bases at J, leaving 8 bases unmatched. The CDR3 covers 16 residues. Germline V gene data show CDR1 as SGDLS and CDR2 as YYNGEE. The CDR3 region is CASSVGLAGGPREQYF. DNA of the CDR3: TGTGCCAGCAGCGTAGGGCTAGCGGGAGGGCCTCGGGAGCAGTACTTC.

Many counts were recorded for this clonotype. As DNA, the CDR3 is TGTGCCAGCAGCCACCTACAGGGACCTGGGGCCAACGTCCTGACTTTC. Translated, it gives CASSHLQGPGANVLTF. The chain combines TRBV3-1 with TRBJ2-6; TRBD1 is a possible D gene (6 bases). Germline CDR1 reads LGHDT; CDR2 reads YNNKEL (reference sequence). Trimming stripped 3 bases from V and 2 bases from J, with 11 bases between. This CDR3 is built from 16 residues.

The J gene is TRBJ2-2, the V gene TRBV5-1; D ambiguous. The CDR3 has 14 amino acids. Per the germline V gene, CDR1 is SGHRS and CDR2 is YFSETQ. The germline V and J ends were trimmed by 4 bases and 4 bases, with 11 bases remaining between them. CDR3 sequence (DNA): TGCGCCAGCAGCGAGACGGATCTCACCGGGGAGCTGTTTTTT. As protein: CASSETDLTGELFF.

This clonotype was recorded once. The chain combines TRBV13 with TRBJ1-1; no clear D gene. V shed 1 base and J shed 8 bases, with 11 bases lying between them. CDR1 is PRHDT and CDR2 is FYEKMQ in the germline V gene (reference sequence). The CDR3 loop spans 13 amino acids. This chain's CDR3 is CASSLVPFTEAFF. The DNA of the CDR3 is TGTGCCAGCAGCTTAGTGCCTTTTACCGAAGCTTTCTTT.

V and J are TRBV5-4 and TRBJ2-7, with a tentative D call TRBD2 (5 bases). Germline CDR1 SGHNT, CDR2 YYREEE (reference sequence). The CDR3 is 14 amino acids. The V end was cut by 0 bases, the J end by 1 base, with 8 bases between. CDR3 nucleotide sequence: TGTGCCAGCAGCTTGGATCGGGATTCCTACGAGCAGTACTTC. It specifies CASSLDRDSYEQYF.

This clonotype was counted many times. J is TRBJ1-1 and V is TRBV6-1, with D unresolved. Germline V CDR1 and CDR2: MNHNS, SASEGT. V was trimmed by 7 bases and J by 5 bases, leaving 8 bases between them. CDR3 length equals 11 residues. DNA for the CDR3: TGTGCCAGCATGGGGTGGACTGAAGCTTTCTTT. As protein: CASMGWTEAFF.

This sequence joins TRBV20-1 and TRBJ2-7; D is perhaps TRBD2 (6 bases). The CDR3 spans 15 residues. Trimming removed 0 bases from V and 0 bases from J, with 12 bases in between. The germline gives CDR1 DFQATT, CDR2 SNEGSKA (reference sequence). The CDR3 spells CSARDLAPSSYEQYF. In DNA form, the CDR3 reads TGCAGTGCTAGAGACCTAGCGCCTAGCTCCTACGAGCAGTACTTC.

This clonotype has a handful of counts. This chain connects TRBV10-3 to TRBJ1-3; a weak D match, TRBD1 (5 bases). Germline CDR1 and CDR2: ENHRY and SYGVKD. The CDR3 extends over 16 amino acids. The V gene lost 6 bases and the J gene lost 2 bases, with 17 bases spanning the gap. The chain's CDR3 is CAIRDYGHITGNTIYF. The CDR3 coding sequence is TGTGCCATCAGAGATTACGGACACATAACTGGAAACACCATATATTTT.